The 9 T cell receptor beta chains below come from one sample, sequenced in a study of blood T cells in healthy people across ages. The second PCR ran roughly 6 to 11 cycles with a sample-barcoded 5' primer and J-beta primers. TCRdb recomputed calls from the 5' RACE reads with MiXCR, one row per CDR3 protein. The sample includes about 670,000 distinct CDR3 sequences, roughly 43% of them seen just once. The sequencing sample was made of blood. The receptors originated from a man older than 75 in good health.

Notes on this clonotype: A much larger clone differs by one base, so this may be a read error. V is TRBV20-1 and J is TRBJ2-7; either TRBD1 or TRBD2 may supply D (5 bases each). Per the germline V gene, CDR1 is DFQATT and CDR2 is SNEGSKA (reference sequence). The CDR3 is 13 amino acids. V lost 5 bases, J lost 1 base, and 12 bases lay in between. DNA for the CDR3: TGCAGTGCTGTAGAGGGGTCATCCTACGAGCAGTACTTC. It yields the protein CSAVEGSSYEQYF.

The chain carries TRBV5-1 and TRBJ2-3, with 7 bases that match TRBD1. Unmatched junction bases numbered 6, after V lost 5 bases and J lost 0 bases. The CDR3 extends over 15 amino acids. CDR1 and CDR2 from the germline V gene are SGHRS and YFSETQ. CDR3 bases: TGCGCCAGCAGGTTAGAAGGGGGCAGCACAGATACGCAGTATTTT. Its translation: CASRLEGGSTDTQYF.

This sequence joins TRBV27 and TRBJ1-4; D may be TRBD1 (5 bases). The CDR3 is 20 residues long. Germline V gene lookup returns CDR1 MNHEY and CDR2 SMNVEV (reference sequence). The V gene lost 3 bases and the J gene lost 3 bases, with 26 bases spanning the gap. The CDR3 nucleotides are TGTGCCAGCAGTTTTGATGGGGCGTGGGGCAGAGGGACGGCTAATGAAAAACTGTTTTTT. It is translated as CASSFDGAWGRGTANEKLFF.

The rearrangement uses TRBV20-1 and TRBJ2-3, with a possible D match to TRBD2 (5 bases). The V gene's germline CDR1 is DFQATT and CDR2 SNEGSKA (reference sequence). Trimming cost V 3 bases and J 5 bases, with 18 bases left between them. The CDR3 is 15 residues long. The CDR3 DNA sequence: TGCAGTGCTAGGATGGACCTAGCAGTCATAGATACGCAGTATTTT. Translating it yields CSARMDLAVIDTQYF.

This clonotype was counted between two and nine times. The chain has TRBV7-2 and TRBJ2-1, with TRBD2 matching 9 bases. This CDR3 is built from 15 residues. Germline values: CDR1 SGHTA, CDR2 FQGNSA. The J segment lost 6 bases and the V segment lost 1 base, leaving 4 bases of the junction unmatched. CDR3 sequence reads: CASSLVASGTNEQFF. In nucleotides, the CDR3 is TGTGCCAGCAGCTTAGTGGCTAGCGGGACCAATGAGCAGTTCTTC.

The CDR3 sequence is CASSSAESSYEQYF. Here the CDR3 DNA reads TGTGCCAGCAGTTCAGCGGAAAGCTCCTACGAGCAGTACTTC. The gene calls are TRBV27 and TRBJ2-7; D might be TRBD2 (5 bases). The CDR3 has 14 residues. Trimming pared 4 bases from V and 0 bases from J, leaving 10 bases between. CDR1 and CDR2 (germline): MNHEY, SMNVEV (reference sequence).

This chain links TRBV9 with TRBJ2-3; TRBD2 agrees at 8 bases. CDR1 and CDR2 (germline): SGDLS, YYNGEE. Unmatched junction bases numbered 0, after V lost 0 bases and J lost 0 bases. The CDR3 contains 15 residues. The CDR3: CASSVASGSTDTQYF. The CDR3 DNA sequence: TGTGCCAGCAGCGTAGCTAGCGGGAGCACAGATACGCAGTATTTT.

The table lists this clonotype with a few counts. CDR3 amino acids: CASSLSGASYNEQFF. In DNA, the CDR3 is TGTGCCAGCAGTTTGAGCGGAGCTAGCTACAATGAGCAGTTCTTC. The chain joins TRBV25-1 to TRBJ2-1; D perhaps matches TRBD2 (5 bases). The CDR3 is 15 residues long. The V gene lost 5 bases and the J gene lost 3 bases, with 14 bases spanning the gap. Germline V gene sequence: CDR1 MGHDK, CDR2 SYGVNS.

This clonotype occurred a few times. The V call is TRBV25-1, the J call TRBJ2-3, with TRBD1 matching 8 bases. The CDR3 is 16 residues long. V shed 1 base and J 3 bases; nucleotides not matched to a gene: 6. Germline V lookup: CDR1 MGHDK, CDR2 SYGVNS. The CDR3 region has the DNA TGTGCCAGCAGTGAATTCGCAGGGGGCAGGACAGATACGCAGTATTTT. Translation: CASSEFAGGRTDTQYF.